One and the same sample provided the 29 T cell receptor beta chains below, sequenced in a study of T-cell reconstitution after alpha-beta-depleted transplantation in children (dated by TCRdb to the mid-2010s). The protocol used for the library was PCR. The instrument given in TCRdb is Illumina HiSeq 2500. To normalize quantification of the TCRbeta repertoire, the TCR libraries were built with molecular barcoding that relied on unique molecular identifiers. TCRdb applied fastp at Q25 and MiXCR to the public reads, then kept only in-frame beta chains. Every distinct CDR3 protein forms one entry, paired with its most common genes and DNA. The sample yields 250,000 or so distinct CDR3 sequences; 6.5% to 9% were counted once. Almost 6.5% of the sample is in the top ten clones. This sample's treatment or condition label indicates: allogeneic hematopoietic cell transplantation with graft depleted of TCRalphabeta T cells and CD19 B cells.

The source was PBMCs, mostly from graft donor cells, collected 180 days after TCRalphabeta/CD19-depleted stem cell transplant. The receptor source for this set is a male patient between 10 and 17 years old who had a stem cell transplant for acute lymphoblastic leukemia, so the T cells may come from the graft donor.

The chain has TRBV28 and TRBJ1-1; tentative D call: TRBD1 (5 bases). The CDR3 has 16 residues. V gave up 6 bases and J gave up 1 base, with 18 bases separating them. The germline V gene encodes CDR1 MDHEN and CDR2 SYDVKM. Written as DNA, the CDR3 is TGTGCCAGCAGGGCCCAGGGCGAAGGTAAGAACACTGAAGCTTTCTTT. Its translation: CASRAQGEGKNTEAFF. The full variable domain, with the rest looked up from reference TRBV28 and TRBJ1-1, is DVKVTQSSRYLVKRTGEKVFLECVQDMDHENMFWYRQDPGLGLRLIYFSYDVKMKEKGDIPEGYSVSREKKERFSLILESASTNQTSMYLCASRAQGEGKNTEAFFGQGTRLTVV.

CDR3 bases: TGTGCCACCTTTCCCGGAGGAACAGGTTACACTGAAGCTTTCTTT. This translates into CATFPGGTGYTEAFF. The chain has TRBV6-1 and TRBJ1-1; D perhaps matches TRBD1 (5 bases). In germline, CDR1 is MNHNS, CDR2 SASEGT. The CDR3 is 15 residues long. Trimming left V 10 bases short and J 3 bases short, with 21 bases between.

This clonotype was recorded at least ten times. This chain's CDR3 is CASSSSTTEKEGETQYF. For the CDR3, the DNA is TGTGCCAGCAGCTCCTCCACGACAGAGAAAGAGGGGGAGACCCAGTACTTC. The rearrangement joins TRBV7-9 to TRBJ2-5; D assignment may be TRBD1 or TRBD2 (5 bases each). The V gene's germline CDR1 is SEHNR and CDR2 FQNEAQ (reference sequence). Deletions cut 4 bases from V and 5 bases from J, with 23 bases between. The CDR3 contains 17 residues.

In its sample, this clonotype was seen a few times. The genes are TRBV5-8 and TRBJ2-2; 9 bases are a match to TRBD1. The germline CDR1 and CDR2 sequences are SGHTS and YDEGEE. V was clipped by 0 bases and J by 6 bases; unmatched bases: 9. The CDR3 covers 17 residues. CDR3 DNA: TGTGCCAGCAGCTTGGACCCCGGGACAGGGATCCCCGGGGAGCTGTTTTTT. It codes for CASSLDPGTGIPGELFF.

This clonotype was counted at least ten times. This chain joins TRBV18 and TRBJ2-7; 9 bases are a match to TRBD2. With V trimmed by 5 bases and J by 0 bases, 8 bases remained unmatched. CDR1 and CDR2 from the germline V gene are KGHSH and LQKENI. The CDR3 is made up of 16 amino acids. The CDR3 bases are TGTGCCAGCTCATCGTCACTAGCGGGCCCCTCCTACGAGCAGTACTTC. Amino acids: CASSSSLAGPSYEQYF.

Many counts were recorded for this clonotype. The rearrangement links TRBV27 to TRBJ2-6; D remains ambiguous. This CDR3 is built from 13 residues. Germline V gene data show CDR1 as MNHEY and CDR2 as SMNVEV (reference sequence). V dropped 6 bases and J dropped 2 bases, with 5 bases sitting between them. The chain's CDR3 is CASRGTGANVLTF. As DNA, the CDR3 is TGTGCCAGCAGGGGGACTGGGGCCAACGTCCTGACTTTC. The complete variable domain, with remaining parts taken from reference TRBV27 and TRBJ2-6, reads EAQVTQNPRYLITVTGKKLTVTCSQNMNHEYMSWYRQDPGLGLRQIYYSMNVEVTDKGDVPEGYKVSRKEKRNFPLILESPSPNQTSLYFCASRGTGANVLTFGAGSRLTVL.

This clonotype was detected ten times or more. V gene TRBV5-6 combines with J gene TRBJ1-6, with D uncertain. The V end was cut by 2 bases, the J end by 9 bases, with 12 bases between. The length of the CDR3 is 14 residues. Germline V gene data show CDR1 as SGHDT and CDR2 as YYEEEE. CDR3 nucleotides: TGTGCCAGCAGCTTACGGGGAATTAGTTCACCCCTCCACTTT. It yields the protein CASSLRGISSPLHF.

In this sample, this clonotype turned up many times. The V gene is TRBV27, the J gene TRBJ2-7, with 7 bases identical to TRBD1. Losses at the gene ends were 6 bases for V and 0 bases for J; bases not matched to a gene: 5. There are 14 residues in the CDR3. Looked up from germline, CDR1 is MNHEY and CDR2 is SMNVEV (reference sequence). Here the CDR3 DNA reads TGTGCCAGCAGACGAGACAGGGTCTCCTACGAGCAGTACTTC. The encoded protein is CASRRDRVSYEQYF.

For this clonotype: A read error may be the cause here, since a much bigger clone is one base away. The chain has TRBV29-1 and TRBJ2-1, with 8 bases aligning to TRBD2. Per the germline V gene, CDR1 is SQVTM and CDR2 is ANQGSEA. The CDR3 sequence is 14 residues long. CDR3 amino acids: CGVAASSGGNEQFF. CDR3 nucleotide sequence: TGCGGCGTTGCGGCTAGCTCGGGGGGGAATGAGCAGTTCTTC.

This clonotype was recorded many times. This rearrangement joins TRBV15 to TRBJ1-1; unclear D gene. Trimming removed 1 base from V and 5 bases from J, with 5 bases in between. CDR3 length equals 12 residues. The germline V gene has CDR1 LNHNV and CDR2 YYDKDF (reference sequence). The CDR3 region has the DNA TGTGCCACCAGCAGAGGAGGGACTGAAGCTTTCTTT. It codes for CATSRGGTEAFF.

There are many counts of this clonotype. V and J are TRBV5-6 and TRBJ2-3, with D hard to call. Per germline, CDR1 SGHDT and CDR2 YYEEEE. The CDR3 extends over 18 amino acids. Trimming cost V 2 bases and J 0 bases, with 19 bases left between them. CDR3 sequence (DNA): TGTGCCAGCAGCTTACCGTCACGACTTGCCCTTAGCACAGATACGCAGTATTTT. Its protein product is CASSLPSRLALSTDTQYF.

The table lists this clonotype with many counts. This chain connects TRBV3-1 to TRBJ2-2, with a tentative D call TRBD2 (6 bases). Trimming took 4 bases from V and 4 from J, leaving 19 bases between them. The CDR3 consists of 17 residues. Germline V lookup: CDR1 LGHDT, CDR2 YNNKEL (reference sequence). This CDR3 is CASSLMGGRVGTGELFF. As DNA, the CDR3 is TGTGCCAGCAGCCTCATGGGAGGACGGGTCGGCACCGGGGAGCTGTTTTTT.

This clonotype came up many times. The chain couples TRBV12-3 or TRBV12-4 to TRBJ2-3; no firm D call. V was shortened by 2 bases and J by 0 bases, with 6 bases between the two germline ends. CDR3 length: 14 residues. The CDR3 DNA sequence: TGTGCCAGCAGTTTAACTGGGAGCACAGATACGCAGTATTTT. Encoded protein: CASSLTGSTDTQYF.

This clonotype was seen repeatedly, ten times or more. The chain recombines TRBV5-1 with TRBJ2-7; D possibly corresponds to TRBD1 (5 bases). V was clipped by 0 bases and J by 5 bases, with 12 bases between them. Germline V gene lookup returns CDR1 SGHRS and CDR2 YFSETQ. The CDR3 has 14 residues. CDR3 nucleotide sequence: TGCGCCAGCAGCTTGGGCCAAGGGGTTGACGAGCAGTACTTC. This encodes CASSLGQGVDEQYF.

This clonotype has at least ten counts. This chain connects TRBV7-2 to TRBJ1-3; no clear D. This CDR3 has 13 amino acids. The V gene's germline CDR1 is SGHTA and CDR2 FQGNSA. Trimming cost V 3 bases and J 5 bases, with 8 bases left between them. CDR3 sequence reads: CASSFNGRNTIYF. CDR3 coding DNA: TGTGCCAGCAGCTTTAATGGTCGAAACACCATATATTTT. Supplemented by reference TRBV7-2 and TRBJ1-3, the full variable domain reads GAGVSQSPSNKVTEKGKDVELRCDPISGHTALYWYRQSLGQGLEFLIYFQGNSAPDKSGLPSDRFSAERTGGSVSTLTIQRTQQEDSAVYLCASSFNGRNTIYFGEGSWLTVV.

This clonotype was observed many times. The rearrangement links TRBV5-1 to TRBJ2-3; D is possibly TRBD1 or TRBD2 (5 bases each). This CDR3 is built from 14 residues. Between the trimmed V and J ends, which lost 5 bases and 5 bases, there was a span of 15 bases. From germline, CDR1 is SGHRS and CDR2 YFSETQ. The CDR3 nucleotides are TGCGCCAGCAGTCCAGGGACGCTCGGAGATACGCAGTATTTT. This gives the protein CASSPGTLGDTQYF. The entire variable domain, with the rest obtained from reference TRBV5-1 and TRBJ2-3, is as follows: KAGVTQTPRYLIKTRGQQVTLSCSPISGHRSVSWYQQTPGQGLQFLFEYFSETQRNKGNFPGRFSGRQFSNSRSEMNVSTLELGDSALYLCASSPGTLGDTQYFGPGTRLTVL.

This clonotype was detected ten times or more. The J gene is TRBJ2-7, the V gene TRBV5-1, with no clear D. CDR3 length: 12 amino acids. Trimming left V 4 bases short and J 0 bases short, with 5 bases between. Per the germline V gene, CDR1 is SGHRS and CDR2 is YFSETQ. The CDR3 DNA sequence: TGCGCCAGCAGCAGCGCCTCCTACGAGCAGTACTTC. This translates into CASSSASYEQYF.

There are many counts of this clonotype. The chain combines TRBV5-5 with TRBJ2-1; possibly TRBD1 or TRBD2 for D (5 bases each). V lost 0 bases and J lost 6, with 13 bases in between. The CDR3 is 15 residues long. Germline V gene sequence: CDR1 SGHKS, CDR2 YYEKEE (reference sequence). The CDR3 loop is CASSLAGDPGNEQFF. CDR3 DNA sequence: TGTGCCAGCAGCTTGGCCGGGGACCCGGGCAATGAGCAGTTCTTC.

This clonotype has at least ten counts. The chain uses TRBV5-4 and TRBJ2-3; possibly TRBD2 for D (6 bases). Germline CDR1 reads SGHNT; CDR2 reads YYREEE (reference sequence). The CDR3 extends over 17 amino acids. The V gene lost 1 base and the J gene lost 0 bases, with 15 bases spanning the gap. The CDR3 DNA sequence: TGTGCCAGCAGCTTGTGGTCAGGGAGGCCCAGCACAGATACGCAGTATTTT. It encodes CASSLWSGRPSTDTQYF. Together with reference TRBV5-4 and TRBJ2-3, the CDR3 gives the full variable domain: ETGVTQSPTHLIKTRGQQVTLRCSSQSGHNTVSWYQQALGQGPQFIFQYYREEENGRGNFPPRFSGLQFPNYSSELNVNALELDDSALYLCASSLWSGRPSTDTQYFGPGTRLTVL.

This clonotype was recorded at least ten times. The chain employs TRBV11-3 and TRBJ2-3, with D tentatively TRBD1 or TRBD2 (5 bases each). Germline V gives CDR1 SGHNT, CDR2 YENEEA. V dropped 3 bases and J dropped 3 bases, with 7 bases sitting between them. The CDR3 runs to 13 residues. The CDR3 spells CASSFWGTDTQYF. In DNA form, the CDR3 reads TGTGCCAGCAGCTTCTGGGGGACAGATACGCAGTATTTT. Based on the CDR3 plus reference TRBV11-3 and TRBJ2-3, the full variable domain is EAGVVQSPRYKIIEKKQPVAFWCNPISGHNTLYWYLQNLGQGPELLIRYENEEAVDDSQLPKDRFSAERLKGVDSTLKIQPAELGDSAVYLCASSFWGTDTQYFGPGTRLTVL.

At least ten counts were recorded for this clonotype. The chain combines TRBV25-1 with TRBJ1-1; D is perhaps TRBD1 (6 bases). CDR1 is MGHDK and CDR2 is SYGVNS in the germline V gene. V lost 4 bases and J lost 4, with 13 bases in between. The CDR3 loop spans 14 amino acids. In DNA, the CDR3 is TGTGCCAGCAGTGTGACAGGCGGGGTCACTGAAGCTTTCTTT. It yields the protein CASSVTGGVTEAFF. Complete variable domain (other parts from reference TRBV25-1 and TRBJ1-1): EADIYQTPRYLVIGTGKKITLECSQTMGHDKMYWYQQDPGMELHLIHYSYGVNSTEKGDLSSESTVSRIRTEHFPLTLESARPSHTSQYLCASSVTGGVTEAFFGQGTRLTVV.

This clonotype came up many times. V usage is TRBV5-5 and J usage is TRBJ1-6, with D possibly matching TRBD1 (6 bases). The CDR3 contains 17 residues. Between the trimmed V and J ends, which lost 1 base and 10 bases, there was a span of 21 bases. Germline CDR1 SGHKS, CDR2 YYEKEE (reference sequence). CDR3 residues: CASSLSALQGGWSPLHF. Written as DNA, the CDR3 is TGTGCCAGCAGCTTGTCCGCGCTACAGGGAGGTTGGTCACCCCTCCACTTT.

This clonotype was seen many times. The CDR3 loop reads CASSLGRTLYQYF. The CDR3 DNA reads as TGTGCCAGCAGCTTGGGCAGGACTCTTTATCAGTACTTC. The J gene is TRBJ2-4, the V gene TRBV5-8, with D possibly being TRBD2 (5 bases). Germline CDR1 and CDR2: SGHTS and YDEGEE. V lost 0 bases and J lost 12, with 13 bases in between. The CDR3 contains 13 residues.

The sample holds many counts of this clonotype. V usage is TRBV5-1 and J usage is TRBJ1-3; a weak D match, TRBD1 (5 bases). V was cut by 0 bases and J by 0 bases, with 13 bases left in between. This CDR3 is 17 amino acids long. Per germline, CDR1 SGHRS and CDR2 YFSETQ. CDR3 coding DNA: TGCGCCAGCAGCTTGGCCGGGGGTTTAAGCTCTGGAAACACCATATATTTT. This translates into CASSLAGGLSSGNTIYF.

This clonotype was detected many times. The junction does not match germline at one end; this may be a read error. The CDR3 region is CSVEEYVIF. The CDR3 DNA sequence: TGCAGCGTTGAGGAATACGTCATCTTC. This chain joins TRBV29-1 and TRBJ1-2, with D unresolved. Per germline, CDR1 SQVTM and CDR2 ANQGSEA. The CDR3 loop spans 9 amino acids.

This clonotype was counted many times. V usage is TRBV4-2 and J usage is TRBJ2-5; D possibly uses TRBD1 or TRBD2 (5 bases each). Trimming stripped 1 base from V and 7 bases from J, with 16 bases between. This CDR3 region has 15 residues. Germline V gives CDR1 LGHNA, CDR2 YNFKEQ. The CDR3 spells CASSQGWDPAGTQYF. CDR3 nucleotides: TGTGCCAGCAGCCAAGGATGGGACCCTGCGGGGACCCAGTACTTC.

Many counts were recorded for this clonotype. The chain carries TRBV5-1 and TRBJ1-4, with 8 bases lining up with TRBD1. Germline CDR1 SGHRS, CDR2 YFSETQ. The CDR3 runs to 14 residues. With 2 bases clipped from V and 7 bases from J, the junction kept 4 bases outside the gene matches. Here the CDR3 DNA reads TGCGCCAGCAGCTTCGCAGGGGGCCCTGAAAAACTGTTTTTT. Translated: CASSFAGGPEKLFF.

This clonotype was picked up many times. This chain connects TRBV7-9 to TRBJ1-2; tentative D call: TRBD1 (6 bases). The CDR3 sequence is 14 residues long. V shed 8 bases and J shed 2 bases, with 15 bases lying between them. Germline CDR1 is SEHNR and CDR2 is FQNEAQ (reference sequence). The CDR3 DNA reads TGTGCCAGCGACCACGGAGGACAGAACTATGGCTACACCTTC. Its translation is CASDHGGQNYGYTF.

The table lists this clonotype with many counts. V and J are TRBV10-3 and TRBJ2-7; weak D call: TRBD2 (6 bases). CDR3 length equals 11 residues. Germline-derived CDR1 and CDR2 are ENHRY and SYGVKD. The V end lost 4 bases, the J end lost 6 bases, and 7 bases lay between the germline ends. This CDR3 reads CAISGGVEQYF. The CDR3 DNA follows: TGTGCCATCAGTGGGGGGGTCGAGCAGTACTTC.